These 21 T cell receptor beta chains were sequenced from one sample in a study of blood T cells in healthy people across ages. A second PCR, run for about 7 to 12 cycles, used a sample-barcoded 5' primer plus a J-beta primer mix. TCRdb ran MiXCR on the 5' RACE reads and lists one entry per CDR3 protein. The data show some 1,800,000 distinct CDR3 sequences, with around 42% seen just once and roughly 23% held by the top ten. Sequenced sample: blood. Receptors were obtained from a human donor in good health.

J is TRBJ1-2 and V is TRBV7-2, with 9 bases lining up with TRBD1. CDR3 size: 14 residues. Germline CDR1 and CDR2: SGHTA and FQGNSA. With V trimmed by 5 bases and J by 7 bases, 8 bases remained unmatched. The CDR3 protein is CASSLAGTGLGYTF. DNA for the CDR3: TGTGCCAGCAGCCTCGCCGGGACAGGGCTTGGCTACACCTTC. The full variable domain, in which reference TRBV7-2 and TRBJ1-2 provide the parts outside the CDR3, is GAGVSQSPSNKVTEKGKDVELRCDPISGHTALYWYRQSLGQGLEFLIYFQGNSAPDKSGLPSDRFSAERTGGSVSTLTIQRTQQEDSAVYLCASSLAGTGLGYTFGSGTRLTVV.

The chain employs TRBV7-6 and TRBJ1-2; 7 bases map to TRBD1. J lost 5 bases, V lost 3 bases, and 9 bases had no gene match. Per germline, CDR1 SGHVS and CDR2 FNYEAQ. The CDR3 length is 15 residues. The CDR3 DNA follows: TGTGCCAGCAGCTTGGGAGTCGCAGGGGGGTATGGCTACACCTTC. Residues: CASSLGVAGGYGYTF.

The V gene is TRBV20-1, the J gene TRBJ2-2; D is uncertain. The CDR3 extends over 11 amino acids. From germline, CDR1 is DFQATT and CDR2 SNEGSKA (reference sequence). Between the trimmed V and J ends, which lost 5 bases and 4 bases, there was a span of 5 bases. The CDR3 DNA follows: TGCAGTGCTTATCGCACCGGGGAGCTGTTTTTT. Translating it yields CSAYRTGELFF.

The CDR3 sequence is CSAPYMGSGALDTIYF. The CDR3 nucleotides are TGCAGTGCCCCCTATATGGGTAGTGGTGCGTTGGACACCATATATTTT. This sequence joins TRBV20-1 and TRBJ1-3; D not certain. Deletions cut 6 bases from V and 8 bases from J, with 26 bases between. The CDR3 extends over 16 amino acids. CDR1 is DFQATT, CDR2 SNEGSKA, per germline (reference sequence).

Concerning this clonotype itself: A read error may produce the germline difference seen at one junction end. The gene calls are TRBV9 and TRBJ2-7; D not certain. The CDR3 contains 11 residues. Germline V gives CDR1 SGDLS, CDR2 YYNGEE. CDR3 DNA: TGTGCCGGCAGCGTAGGCCACGAGCAGTACTTC. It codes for CAGSVGHEQYF.

This CDR3 is CASRVEGYEQYF. As DNA, the CDR3 is TGCGCCAGCAGAGTTGAGGGGTACGAGCAGTACTTC. The chain links TRBV5-1 to TRBJ2-7; either TRBD1 or TRBD2 may supply D (5 bases each). Looked up from germline, CDR1 is SGHRS and CDR2 is YFSETQ. This CDR3 is 12 amino acids long. The V end was cut by 5 bases, the J end by 4 bases, with 10 bases between.

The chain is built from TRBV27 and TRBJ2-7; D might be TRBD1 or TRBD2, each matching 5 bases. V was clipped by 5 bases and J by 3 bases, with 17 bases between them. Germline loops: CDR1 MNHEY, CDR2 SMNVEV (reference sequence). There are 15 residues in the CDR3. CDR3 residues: CASSTTGKGDYEQYF. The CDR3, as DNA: TGTGCCAGCAGTACCACCGGGAAAGGGGACTACGAGCAGTACTTC.

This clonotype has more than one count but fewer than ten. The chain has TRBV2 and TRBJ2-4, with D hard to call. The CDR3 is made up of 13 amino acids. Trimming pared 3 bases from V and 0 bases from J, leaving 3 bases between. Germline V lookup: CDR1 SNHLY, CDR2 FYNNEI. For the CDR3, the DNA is TGTGCCAGCAGTGAGATAGCCAAAAACATTCAGTACTTC. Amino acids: CASSEIAKNIQYF.

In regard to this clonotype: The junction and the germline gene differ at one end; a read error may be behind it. The CDR3 loop is CASNDPQHDEQYF. CDR3 sequence (DNA): TGCGCCAGCAACGACCCTCAGCATGACGAGCAGTACTTC. The V and J genes are TRBV6-2 or TRBV6-3 and TRBJ2-4; D ambiguous. TRBJ2-7 explains the end of the DNA better; the J call may be wrong. CDR3 length: 13 amino acids. The V gene's germline CDR1 is MNHEY and CDR2 SVGEGT.

The CDR3 protein is CASSLSRLRGAKNIQYF. The CDR3 nucleotides read TGCGCCAGCAGCTTGTCCAGGCTAAGGGGGGCCAAAAACATTCAGTACTTC. The J gene is TRBJ2-4, the V gene TRBV5-1; D may be TRBD1 (6 bases). CDR3 size: 17 residues. Between the trimmed V and J ends, which lost 1 base and 1 base, there was a span of 15 bases. CDR1 and CDR2 (germline): SGHRS, YFSETQ.

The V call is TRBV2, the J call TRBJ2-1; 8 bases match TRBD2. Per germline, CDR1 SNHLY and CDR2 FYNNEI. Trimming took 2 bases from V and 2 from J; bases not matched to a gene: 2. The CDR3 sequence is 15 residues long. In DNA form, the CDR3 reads TGTGCCAGCAGTGAACAAGCGGGGGCCTACAATGAGCAGTTCTTC. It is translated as CASSEQAGAYNEQFF.

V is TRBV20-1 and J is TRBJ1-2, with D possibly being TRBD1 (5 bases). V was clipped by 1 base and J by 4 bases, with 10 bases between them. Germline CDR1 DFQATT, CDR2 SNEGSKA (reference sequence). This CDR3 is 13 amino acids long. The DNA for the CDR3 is TGCAGTGCTAGAGGCGACAGCTTCTATGGCTACACCTTC. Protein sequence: CSARGDSFYGYTF.

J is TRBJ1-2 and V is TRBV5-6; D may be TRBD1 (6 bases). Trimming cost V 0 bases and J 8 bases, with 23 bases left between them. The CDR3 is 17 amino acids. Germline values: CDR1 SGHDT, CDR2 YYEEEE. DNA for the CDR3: TGTGCCAGCAGCTTGGCCAATTTGGGGGCCCTATGGGGCGGCTACACCTTC. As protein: CASSLANLGALWGGYTF.

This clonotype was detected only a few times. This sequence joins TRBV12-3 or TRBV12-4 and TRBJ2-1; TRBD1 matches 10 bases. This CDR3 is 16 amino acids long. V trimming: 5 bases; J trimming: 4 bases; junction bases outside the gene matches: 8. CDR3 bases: TGTGCCAGCAGTGTACCGGGACAGGGGAAATACAATGAGCAGTTCTTC. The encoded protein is CASSVPGQGKYNEQFF.

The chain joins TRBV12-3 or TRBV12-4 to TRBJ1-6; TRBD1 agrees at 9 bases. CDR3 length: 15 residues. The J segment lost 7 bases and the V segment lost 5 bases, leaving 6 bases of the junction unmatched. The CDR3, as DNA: TGTGCCAGCAGTCCGCGGACAGGGGAGAATTCACCCCTCCACTTT. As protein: CASSPRTGENSPLHF.

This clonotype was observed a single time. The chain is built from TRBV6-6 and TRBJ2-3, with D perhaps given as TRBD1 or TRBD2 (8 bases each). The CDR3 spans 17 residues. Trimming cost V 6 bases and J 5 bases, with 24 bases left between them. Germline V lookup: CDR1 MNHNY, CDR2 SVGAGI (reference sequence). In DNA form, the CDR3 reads TGTGCCAGCAGGAGAAGGGCGCAGGGGGCGGGGGGAGATACGCAGTATTTT. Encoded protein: CASRRRAQGAGGDTQYF.

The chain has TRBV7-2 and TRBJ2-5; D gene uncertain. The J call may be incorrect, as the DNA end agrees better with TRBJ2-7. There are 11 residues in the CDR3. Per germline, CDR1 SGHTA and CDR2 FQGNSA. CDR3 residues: CASSRDHEQYF. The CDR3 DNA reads TGTGCCAGCAGCCGTGACCACGAGCAGTACTTC.

The CDR3 coding sequence is TGTGCCAGCAGCGTAGCCCCAACTACAAACAATGAGCAGTACTTC. Protein sequence: CASSVAPTTNNEQYF. The chain combines TRBV9 with TRBJ2-1; D is uncertain. The closer fit of TRBJ2-7 to the DNA end suggests the J call may be wrong. There are 15 residues in the CDR3. Germline loops: CDR1 SGDLS, CDR2 YYNGEE.

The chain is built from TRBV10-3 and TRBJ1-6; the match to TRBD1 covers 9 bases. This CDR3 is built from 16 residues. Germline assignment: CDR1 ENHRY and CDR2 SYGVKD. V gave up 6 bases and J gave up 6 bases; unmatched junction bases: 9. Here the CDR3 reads CAISGQGWGTNSPLHF. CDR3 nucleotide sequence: TGTGCCATCAGCGGACAGGGGTGGGGAACTAATTCACCCCTCCACTTT.

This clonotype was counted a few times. The chain's CDR3 is CASSSDRATQYF. In DNA, the CDR3 is TGTGCCAGCAGCTCGGACAGAGCTACGCAGTATTTT. The chain couples TRBV7-2 to TRBJ2-3, with D perhaps matching TRBD1 (6 bases). V was shortened by 4 bases and J by 8 bases, with 10 bases between the two germline ends. The CDR3 has 12 residues. CDR1 and CDR2 (germline): SGHTA, FQGNSA.

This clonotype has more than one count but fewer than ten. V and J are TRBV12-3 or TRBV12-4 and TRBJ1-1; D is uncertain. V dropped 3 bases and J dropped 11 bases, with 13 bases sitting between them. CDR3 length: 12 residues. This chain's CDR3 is CASSFGEGKAFF. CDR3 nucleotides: TGTGCCAGCAGTTTCGGTGAAGGGAAGGCTTTCTTT.